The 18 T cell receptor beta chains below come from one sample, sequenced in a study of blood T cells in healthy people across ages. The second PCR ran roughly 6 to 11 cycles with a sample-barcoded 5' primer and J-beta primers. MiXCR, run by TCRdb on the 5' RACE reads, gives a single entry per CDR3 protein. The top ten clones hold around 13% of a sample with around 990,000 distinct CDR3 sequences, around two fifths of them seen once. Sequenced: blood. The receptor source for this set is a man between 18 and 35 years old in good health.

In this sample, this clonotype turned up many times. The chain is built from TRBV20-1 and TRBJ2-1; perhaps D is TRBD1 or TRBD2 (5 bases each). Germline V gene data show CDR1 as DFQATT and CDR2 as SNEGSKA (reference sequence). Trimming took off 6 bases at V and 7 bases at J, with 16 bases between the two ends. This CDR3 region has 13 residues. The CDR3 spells CSALGPLQNEQFF. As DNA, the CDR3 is TGCAGTGCCTTGGGACCCCTTCAAAATGAGCAGTTCTTC.

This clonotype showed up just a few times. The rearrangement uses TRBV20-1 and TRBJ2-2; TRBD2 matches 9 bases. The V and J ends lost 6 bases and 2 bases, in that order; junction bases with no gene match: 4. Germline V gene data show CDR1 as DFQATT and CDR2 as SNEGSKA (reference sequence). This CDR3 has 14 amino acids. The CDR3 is CSAPSGVNTGELFF. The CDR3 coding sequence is TGCAGTGCACCTAGCGGGGTTAACACCGGGGAGCTGTTTTTT.

The CDR3 nucleotides are TGTGCCAGCAGCTTAGAAGGTAGCGGGAGCGATGAGCAGTTCTTC. Its protein is CASSLEGSGSDEQFF. The chain employs TRBV11-2 and TRBJ2-1, with 9 bases aligning to TRBD2. The germline V gene has CDR1 SGHAT and CDR2 FQNNGV. With V trimmed by 0 bases and J by 8 bases, 5 bases remained unmatched. The CDR3 loop spans 15 amino acids.

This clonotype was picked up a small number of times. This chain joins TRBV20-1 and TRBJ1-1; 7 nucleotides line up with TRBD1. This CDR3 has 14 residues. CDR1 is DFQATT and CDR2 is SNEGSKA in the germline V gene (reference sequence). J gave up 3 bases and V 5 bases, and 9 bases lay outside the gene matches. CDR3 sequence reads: CSAPQGTHDTEAFF. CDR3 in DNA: TGCAGTGCTCCACAGGGGACCCACGACACTGAAGCTTTCTTT.

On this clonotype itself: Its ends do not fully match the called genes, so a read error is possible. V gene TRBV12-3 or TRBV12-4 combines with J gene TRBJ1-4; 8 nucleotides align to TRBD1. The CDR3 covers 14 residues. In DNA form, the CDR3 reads TGTGCCAACAGTTTAGGGCAGGGGGCGGAAAAACTGTTTTTT. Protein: CANSLGQGAEKLFF.

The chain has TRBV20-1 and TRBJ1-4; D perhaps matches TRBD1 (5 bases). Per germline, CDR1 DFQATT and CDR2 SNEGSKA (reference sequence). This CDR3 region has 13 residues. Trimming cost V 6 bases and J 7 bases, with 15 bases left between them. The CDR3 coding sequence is TGCAGTGCCGAGTCGGGGGTGGGTGAAAAACTGTTTTTT. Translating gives CSAESGVGEKLFF.

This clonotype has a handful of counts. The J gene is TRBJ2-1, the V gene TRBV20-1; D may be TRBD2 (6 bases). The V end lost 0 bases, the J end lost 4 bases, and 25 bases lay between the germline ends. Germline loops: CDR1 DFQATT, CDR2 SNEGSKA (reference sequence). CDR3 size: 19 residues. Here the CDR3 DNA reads TGCAGTGCTAGAGATCCGTACGGGAGCACAATACTTAGGTACAATGAGCAGTTCTTC. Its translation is CSARDPYGSTILRYNEQFF.

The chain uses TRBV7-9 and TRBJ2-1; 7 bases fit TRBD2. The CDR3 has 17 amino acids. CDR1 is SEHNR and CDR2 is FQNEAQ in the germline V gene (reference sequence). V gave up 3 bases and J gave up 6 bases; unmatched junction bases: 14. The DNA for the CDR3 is TGTGCCAGCAGCTTTACGGGGGGACTCCCGACATTCAATGAGCAGTTCTTC. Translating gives CASSFTGGLPTFNEQFF.

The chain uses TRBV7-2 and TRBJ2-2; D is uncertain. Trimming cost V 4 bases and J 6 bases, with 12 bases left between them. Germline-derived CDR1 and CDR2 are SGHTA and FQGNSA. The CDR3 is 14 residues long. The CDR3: CASSSLDISGELFF. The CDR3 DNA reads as TGTGCCAGCAGCTCACTCGACATATCCGGGGAGCTGTTTTTT.

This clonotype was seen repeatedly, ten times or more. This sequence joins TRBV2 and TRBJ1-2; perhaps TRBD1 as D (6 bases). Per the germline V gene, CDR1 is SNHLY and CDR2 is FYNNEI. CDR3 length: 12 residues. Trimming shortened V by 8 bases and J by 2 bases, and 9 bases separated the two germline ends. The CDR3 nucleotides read TGTGCCAGCCGACAGGAAAACTATGGCTACACCTTC. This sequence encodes CASRQENYGYTF.

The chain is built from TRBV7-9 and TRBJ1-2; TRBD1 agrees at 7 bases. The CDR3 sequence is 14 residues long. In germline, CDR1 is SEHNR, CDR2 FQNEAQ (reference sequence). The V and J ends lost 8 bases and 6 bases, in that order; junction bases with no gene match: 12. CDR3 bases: TGTGCCAGCCAAGGGGGGGGACAGTTGGATGGCTACACCTTC. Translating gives CASQGGGQLDGYTF. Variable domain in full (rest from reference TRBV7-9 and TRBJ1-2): DTGVSQNPRHKITKRGQNVTFRCDPISEHNRLYWYRQTLGQGPEFLTYFQNEAQLEKSRLLSDRFSAERPKGSFSTLEIQRTEQGDSAMYLCASQGGGQLDGYTFGSGTRLTVV.

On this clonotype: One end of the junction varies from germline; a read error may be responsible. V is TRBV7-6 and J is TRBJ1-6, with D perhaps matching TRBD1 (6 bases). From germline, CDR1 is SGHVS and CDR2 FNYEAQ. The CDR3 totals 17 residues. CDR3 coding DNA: TGTGCCAGCAGCTTATATCTCAGGGGTAATAATAATTCACCCTTCCACTTT. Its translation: CASSLYLRGNNNSPFHF.

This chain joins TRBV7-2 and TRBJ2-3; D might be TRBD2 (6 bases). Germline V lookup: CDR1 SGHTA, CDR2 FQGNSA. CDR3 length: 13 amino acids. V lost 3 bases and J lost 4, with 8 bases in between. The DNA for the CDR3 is TGTGCCAGCAGCTTGCCTAGCGCAGATACGCAGTATTTT. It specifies CASSLPSADTQYF.

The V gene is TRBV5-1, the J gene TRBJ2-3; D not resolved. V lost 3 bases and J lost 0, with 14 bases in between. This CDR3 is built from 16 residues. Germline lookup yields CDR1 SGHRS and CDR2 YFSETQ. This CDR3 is CASSSAFSSSTDTQYF. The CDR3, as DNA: TGCGCCAGCAGCTCGGCCTTTAGCAGTAGCACAGATACGCAGTATTTT.

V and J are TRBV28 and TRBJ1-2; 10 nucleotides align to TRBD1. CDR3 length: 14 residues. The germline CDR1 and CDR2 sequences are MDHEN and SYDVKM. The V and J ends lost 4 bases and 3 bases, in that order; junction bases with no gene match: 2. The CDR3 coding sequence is TGTGCCAGCAGTTCCGGACAGGGGGACTATGGCTACACCTTC. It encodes CASSSGQGDYGYTF.

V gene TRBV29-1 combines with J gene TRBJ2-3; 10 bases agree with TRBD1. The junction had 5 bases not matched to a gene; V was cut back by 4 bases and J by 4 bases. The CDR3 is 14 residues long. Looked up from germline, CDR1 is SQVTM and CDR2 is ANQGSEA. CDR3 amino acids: CSVGGQGLSDTQYF. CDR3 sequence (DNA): TGCAGCGTTGGGGGACAGGGGTTATCAGATACGCAGTATTTT.

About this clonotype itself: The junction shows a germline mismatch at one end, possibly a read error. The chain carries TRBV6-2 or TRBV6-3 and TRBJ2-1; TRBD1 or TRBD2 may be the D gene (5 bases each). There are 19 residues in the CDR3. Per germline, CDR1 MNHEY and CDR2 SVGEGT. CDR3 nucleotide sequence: TGTGCCAACAGTTACTCCCTTCCAGGGAGACTAAGCTCCTACAATGAGCAGTTCTTC. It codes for CANSYSLPGRLSSYNEQFF.

Here the CDR3 DNA reads TGTGCCATCAGTGAGTCTGTACGATCGAACACTGAAGCTTTCTTT. Encoded protein: CAISESVRSNTEAFF. The chain uses TRBV10-3 and TRBJ1-1; no clear D. Germline-derived CDR1 and CDR2 are ENHRY and SYGVKD. The CDR3 runs to 15 residues. V dropped 0 bases and J dropped 1 base, with 9 bases sitting between them.